The rows below give T cell receptor beta chains drawn from one sample of a study of identical twins. Via MiXCR, TCRdb re-called the 5' RACE reads, giving one row per CDR3 protein. The table has some 900,000 distinct CDR3 sequences, 9% to 15% seen once. This same sample was also taken into another study, of yellow fever vaccine responses in identical twins.

Sequenced material: PBMCs. All receptors derive from a woman aged 18-35 years in good health. CDR3s include the opening cysteine and the closing phenylalanine or tryptophan.

v_gene	j_gene	CDR3aa
TRBV4-1	TRBJ2-3	CASSQDWTGAPDTQYF
TRBV12-3/TRBV12-4	TRBJ2-3	CASGLVGSTDTQYF
TRBV27	TRBJ2-7	CASSLWASGSRGEQYF
TRBV9	TRBJ2-3	CASSVGGLAGFTDTQYF
TRBV19	TRBJ2-7	CASSIGQGNPYEQYF
TRBV5-6	TRBJ2-3	CASSARGQGITDTQYF
TRBV7-9	TRBJ2-1	CASSRTSGRADEQFF
TRBV5-1	TRBJ2-5	CASSNGPKETQYF
TRBV20-1	TRBJ2-3	CSAEMSTHTDTQYF
TRBV6-1	TRBJ2-7	CASSSRTSGVYEQYF
TRBV6-1	TRBJ2-4	CASRGLAKNIQYF
TRBV29-1	TRBJ1-4	CSVRRSNEKLFF
TRBV28	TRBJ2-7	CASSLWVSSYEQYF
TRBV12-3/TRBV12-4	TRBJ2-1	CASSAHSGPGGEQFF
TRBV6-1	TRBJ2-5	CASSAFSYPGTQYF
TRBV12-3/TRBV12-4	TRBJ1-6	CASTKDRGENSPLHF
TRBV28	TRBJ2-1	CASSSSRDRKNEQFF
TRBV6-1	TRBJ1-2	CASSTTANYGYTF
TRBV3-1	TRBJ1-5	CASSQEVRQPQHF
TRBV20-1	TRBJ1-1	CSAPGVSGTEAFF
TRBV5-1	TRBJ2-7	CASSYSGRSYEQYF
TRBV11-2	TRBJ2-1	CASSPIAGGGNEQFF
TRBV4-2	TRBJ2-4	CASSQDPRGAKNIQYF
TRBV3-1	TRBJ2-3	CASSQGASGTLDTDTQYF
TRBV6-1	TRBJ1-6	CASSAPGQVDSPLHF
TRBV12-3/TRBV12-4	TRBJ2-2	CASSSTRGRVDTGELFF
TRBV9	TRBJ2-5	CASSVASSSETQYF
TRBV7-7	TRBJ2-2	CASSSGTHTGELFF
TRBV7-9	TRBJ2-6	CASSRGTDSGANVLTF
TRBV7-9	TRBJ2-7	CASSSPAGGSYEQYF
TRBV5-1	TRBJ2-1	CASSPVSGTYNEQFF
TRBV27	TRBJ2-7	CASSPSGRYEQYF
TRBV20-1	TRBJ2-1	CSAREPRDSSYNEQFF
TRBV20-1	TRBJ2-5	CSARREAHQETQYF
TRBV5-1	TRBJ2-1	CASSLGGLAGDDEQFF
TRBV27	TRBJ1-1	CASRGVVGRTNTEAFF
TRBV2	TRBJ2-7	CASKANSPYEQYF
TRBV7-3	TRBJ2-4	CASSPDPSGIQYF
TRBV7-9	TRBJ2-1	CASSSPSGTGVNEQFF
TRBV20-1	TRBJ2-1	CSAPAAGARFNEQFF